The 18 T cell receptor beta chains in this list originate from one sample, sequenced in a study of T cells in Graves' hyperthyroidism and ophthalmopathy. RNA transcripts were the template for amplifying TCR beta CDR3 regions. Using the HTBI primer set, a first-round RT-PCR was run on the TCR CDR3. Via MiXCR, TCRdb re-called the multiplex PCR reads, giving one row per CDR3 protein. The sample carries a few hundred thousand distinct CDR3 sequences, more than 14% recorded once. The sequenced material came from blood. Every receptor here comes from a woman aged 40 to 50 with Graves' hyperthyroidism that later progressed to Graves' ophthalmopathy.

This clonotype was observed many times. Written as DNA, the CDR3 is TGTGCCAGCAGTCTCGGGTGGGGCCGGGAGACCCAGTACTTC. The encoded protein is CASSLGWGRETQYF. The chain carries TRBV6-1 and TRBJ2-5; perhaps TRBD1 as D (5 bases). The germline gives CDR1 MNHNS, CDR2 SASEGT. This CDR3 is 14 amino acids long. Trimming removed 5 bases at V and 5 bases at J, with 15 bases between.

At least ten counts were recorded for this clonotype. The chain has TRBV6-1 and TRBJ1-5; no clear D. Per the germline V gene, CDR1 is MNHNS and CDR2 is SASEGT. V shed 8 bases and J shed 7 bases, with 21 bases lying between them. CDR3 length equals 15 residues. CDR3 region: CASAPAGYPEQPQHF. CDR3 in DNA: TGTGCCAGCGCACCCGCGGGGTACCCAGAACAGCCCCAGCATTTT.

The sample holds many counts of this clonotype. The chain links TRBV7-9 to TRBJ2-3; TRBD2 aligns across 8 bases. Germline V lookup: CDR1 SEHNR, CDR2 FQNEAQ (reference sequence). The V gene end was trimmed by 2 bases and the J gene end by 0 bases; junction bases not matched to a gene: 4. The CDR3 spans 16 residues. The CDR3 spells CASSLLASGSTDTQYF. CDR3 DNA: TGTGCCAGCAGCTTACTAGCTAGCGGGAGCACAGATACGCAGTATTTT.

The V and J genes are TRBV6-1 and TRBJ1-2; 7 bases line up with TRBD1. CDR1 and CDR2 from the germline V gene are MNHNS and SASEGT. V gave up 4 bases and J gave up 0 bases; unmatched junction bases: 5. The CDR3 runs 15 residues. The chain's CDR3 is CASSAWDSTNYGYTF. The DNA for the CDR3 is TGTGCCAGCAGTGCGTGGGACAGTACTAACTATGGCTACACCTTC.

About this clonotype itself: One base away lies a much larger clone, so this may be a sequencing read error. The rearrangement joins TRBV6-9 to TRBJ1-6; possible D gene TRBD1, 5 bases. V was trimmed by 3 bases and J by 7 bases, leaving 16 bases between them. Germline CDR1 MNHGY, CDR2 SVAAGI. The CDR3 length is 16 residues. For the CDR3, the DNA is TGTGCCAGCAGTTACGAGGGGCTGGTGGGAAATTCACCCCTCCACTTT. Its translation: CASSYEGLVGNSPLHF.

The table lists this clonotype with many counts. The J gene is TRBJ2-2, the V gene TRBV12-3 or TRBV12-4; no clear D gene. Trimming removed 2 bases at V and 6 bases at J, with 7 bases between. There are 13 residues in the CDR3. The CDR3 protein is CASSLQAPGELFF. The CDR3 DNA sequence: TGTGCCAGCAGTTTACAGGCGCCCGGGGAGCTGTTTTTT.

The gene calls are TRBV9 and TRBJ2-2; possibly TRBD2 for D (6 bases). Germline V lookup: CDR1 SGDLS, CDR2 YYNGEE. The CDR3 has 18 residues. The V gene lost 0 bases and the J gene lost 5 bases, with 20 bases spanning the gap. The DNA for the CDR3 is TGTGCCAGCAGCGTAGCTTTGCTCGGGACTGCATGGACCGGGGAGCTGTTTTTT. Its protein product is CASSVALLGTAWTGELFF.

This clonotype has ten or more counts. The chain uses TRBV5-1 and TRBJ2-3; D unclear. Germline loops: CDR1 SGHRS, CDR2 YFSETQ. V shed 1 base and J shed 2 bases, with 8 bases lying between them. This CDR3 is built from 14 residues. CDR3 region: CASSLLFITDTQYF. The CDR3 DNA follows: TGCGCCAGCAGCTTGCTGTTCATCACAGATACGCAGTATTTT.

The table lists this clonotype with many counts. V is TRBV6-6 and J is TRBJ2-1, with D possibly matching TRBD2 (6 bases). This CDR3 comprises 15 residues. V gave up 0 bases and J gave up 9 bases, with 15 bases separating them. Germline loops: CDR1 MNHNY, CDR2 SVGAGI (reference sequence). The DNA of the CDR3 is TGTGCCAGCAGTTACTCGAATCGGGGGTCGGGTGAGCAGTTCTTC. Amino acid sequence: CASSYSNRGSGEQFF.

This clonotype occurred many times. The V call is TRBV5-1, the J call TRBJ2-1; D perhaps matches TRBD2 (6 bases). Germline CDR1 and CDR2: SGHRS and YFSETQ. The CDR3 totals 15 residues. Trimming left V 5 bases short and J 6 bases short, with 18 bases between. The CDR3 region has the DNA TGCGCCAGCAGGCAAGGACTACCCGGGGGCAATGAGCAGTTCTTC. Translated: CASRQGLPGGNEQFF. The variable domain in full, with the rest retrieved from reference TRBV5-1 and TRBJ2-1, is KAGVTQTPRYLIKTRGQQVTLSCSPISGHRSVSWYQQTPGQGLQFLFEYFSETQRNKGNFPGRFSGRQFSNSRSEMNVSTLELGDSALYLCASRQGLPGGNEQFFGPGTRLTVL.

This clonotype was seen ten or more times. The V gene is TRBV28, the J gene TRBJ1-5; 8 positions match TRBD1. The CDR3 loop spans 15 amino acids. With 6 bases clipped from V and 9 bases from J, the junction kept 13 bases outside the gene matches. Germline V gives CDR1 MDHEN, CDR2 SYDVKM. The CDR3 protein is CASREPSGGLRPQHF. The CDR3 coding sequence is TGTGCCAGCAGGGAACCTTCAGGGGGCCTTCGGCCCCAGCATTTT.

This clonotype was counted many times. The chain employs TRBV7-3 and TRBJ2-1; 7 bases agree with TRBD1. CDR3 size: 15 residues. CDR1 is SGHTA and CDR2 is FQGTGA in the germline V gene. The V and J ends lost 2 bases and 4 bases, in that order; junction bases with no gene match: 5. DNA of the CDR3: TGTGCCAGCAGCTTACGGACAGGACCATACAATGAGCAGTTCTTC. Protein product: CASSLRTGPYNEQFF.

V gene TRBV18 combines with J gene TRBJ2-2; D not certain. Trimming left V 1 base short and J 5 bases short, with 8 bases between. Germline V lookup: CDR1 KGHSH, CDR2 LQKENI. The CDR3 sequence is 14 residues long. CDR3 sequence reads: CASSPRYVTGELFF. CDR3 nucleotides: TGTGCCAGCTCACCACGCTATGTGACCGGGGAGCTGTTTTTT.

This clonotype occurred many times. The CDR3 protein is CASSPDRGYTF. CDR3 nucleotides: TGTGCCAGCAGTCCCGACAGAGGCTACACCTTC. The chain carries TRBV2 and TRBJ1-2; weak D call: TRBD1 (5 bases). Per germline, CDR1 SNHLY and CDR2 FYNNEI. V lost 5 bases and J lost 8, with 9 bases in between. The CDR3 is 11 amino acids. The full variable domain, with the rest looked up from reference TRBV2 and TRBJ1-2, is EPEVTQTPSHQVTQMGQEVILRCVPISNHLYFYWYRQILGQKVEFLVSFYNNEISEKSEIFDDQFSVERPDGSNFTLKIRSTKLEDSAMYFCASSPDRGYTFGSGTRLTVV.

In its sample, this clonotype was seen many times. As DNA, the CDR3 is TGTGCCAGCAGAGCAGGAAGCAATCAGCCCCAGCATTTT. Protein: CASRAGSNQPQHF. The V and J genes are TRBV28 and TRBJ1-5; D unclear. V was pared by 6 bases and J by 1 base, with 7 bases between. CDR3 length equals 13 residues. Germline CDR1 reads MDHEN; CDR2 reads SYDVKM.

This clonotype was recorded many times. J is TRBJ2-5 and V is TRBV3-1, with 7 bases aligning to TRBD2. Germline values: CDR1 LGHDT, CDR2 YNNKEL (reference sequence). CDR3 length equals 13 residues. After removal of 1 base from V and 4 bases from J, the junction contained 0 bases not matched to a gene. The CDR3 DNA reads as TGTGCCAGCAGCCAAGTAGCGGGAGAGACCCAGTACTTC. Protein product: CASSQVAGETQYF.

This clonotype occurred many times. The rearrangement uses TRBV14 and TRBJ2-7; TRBD1 matches at 7 bases. From germline, CDR1 is SGHDN and CDR2 FVKESK. V was pared by 4 bases and J by 0 bases, with 6 bases of the junction left unmatched. This CDR3 has 15 residues. This CDR3 is CASSPAGQDSYEQYF. CDR3 DNA: TGTGCCAGCAGCCCGGCCGGACAGGACTCCTACGAGCAGTACTTC. The full variable domain, completed using reference TRBV14 and TRBJ2-7, is EAGVTQFPSHSVIEKGQTVTLRCDPISGHDNLYWYRRVMGKEIKFLLHFVKESKQDESGMPNNRFLAERTGGTYSTLKVQPAELEDSGVYFCASSPAGQDSYEQYFGPGTRLTVT.

The chain joins TRBV19 to TRBJ1-6; tentatively, D is TRBD1 (5 bases). From germline, CDR1 is LNHDA and CDR2 SQIVND (reference sequence). The CDR3 runs 15 residues. V was pared by 9 bases and J by 9 bases, with 21 bases between. This CDR3 reads CASRKLGQTRSPLHF. The CDR3 DNA reads TGTGCCAGCCGAAAGTTGGGGCAGACCCGTTCACCCCTCCACTTT.